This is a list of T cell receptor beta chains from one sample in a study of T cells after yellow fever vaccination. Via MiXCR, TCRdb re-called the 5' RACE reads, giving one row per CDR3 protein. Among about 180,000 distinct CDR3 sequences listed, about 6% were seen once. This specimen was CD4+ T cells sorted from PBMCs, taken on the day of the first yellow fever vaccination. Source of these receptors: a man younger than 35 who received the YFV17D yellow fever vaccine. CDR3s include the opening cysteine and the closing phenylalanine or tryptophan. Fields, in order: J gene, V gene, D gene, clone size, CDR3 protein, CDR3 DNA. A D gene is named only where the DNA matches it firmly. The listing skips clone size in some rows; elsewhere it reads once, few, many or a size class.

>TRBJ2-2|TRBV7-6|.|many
CASSSDYKLGELFF
TGTGCCAGCAGCTCGGACTATAAGCTCGGGGAGCTGTTTTTT
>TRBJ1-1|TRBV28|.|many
CASYGRGGYTEAFF
TGTGCCAGTTATGGGCGGGGGGGGTACACTGAAGCTTTCTTT
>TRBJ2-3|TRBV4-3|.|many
CASSQDLSSTDTQYF
TGCGCCAGCAGCCAAGATCTATCTAGCACAGATACGCAGTATTTT
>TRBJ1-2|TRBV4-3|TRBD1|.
CASSQGGQGNGYTF
TGCGCCAGCAGCCAGGGGGGACAGGGGAATGGCTACACCTTC
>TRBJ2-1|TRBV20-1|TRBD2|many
CSAGLAANNEQFF
TGCAGTGCTGGTCTAGCGGCCAACAATGAGCAGTTCTTC
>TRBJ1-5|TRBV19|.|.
CASSRWIGSNQPQHF
TGTGCCAGTAGTCGGTGGATTGGAAGCAATCAGCCCCAGCATTTT
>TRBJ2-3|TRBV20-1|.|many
CSAHKISTDTQYF
TGCAGTGCTCACAAAATTAGCACAGATACGCAGTATTTT
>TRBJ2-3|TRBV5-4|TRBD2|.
CASSLISSLAGGDTQYF
TGTGCCAGCAGCTTGATTTCGTCGCTAGCGGGGGGAGATACGCAGTATTTT
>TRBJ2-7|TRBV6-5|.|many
CASSYSRDSAKYF
TGTGCCAGCAGTTACTCGAGGGATTCCGCGAAGTACTTC
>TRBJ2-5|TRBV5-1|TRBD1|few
CASSPDPFRQGAETQYF
TGCGCCAGCAGCCCGGACCCTTTTAGACAGGGGGCAGAGACCCAGTACTTC
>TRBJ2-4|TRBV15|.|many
CATSRDSGIQYF
TGTGCCACCAGCAGAGATAGTGGGATTCAGTACTTC
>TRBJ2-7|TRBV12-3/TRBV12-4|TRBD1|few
CASSQTAQGSYEQYF
TGTGCCAGCAGCCAAACCGCACAGGGGTCCTACGAGCAGTACTTC
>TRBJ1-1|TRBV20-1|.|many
CSAAGQRNTEAFF
TGCAGTGCAGCCGGACAGAGGAACACTGAAGCTTTCTTT
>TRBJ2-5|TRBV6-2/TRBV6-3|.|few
CASSYDLEEEIETQYF
TGTGCCAGCAGCTACGATTTGGAGGAAGAGATTGAGACCCAGTACTTC
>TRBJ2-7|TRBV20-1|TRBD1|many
CSATGTGGHEQYF
TGCAGTGCGACCGGGACAGGGGGCCACGAGCAGTACTTC
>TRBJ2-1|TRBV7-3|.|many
CASSPLGRTLYNEQFF
TGTGCCAGCAGCCCCCTGGGCAGGACCCTCTACAATGAGCAGTTCTTC
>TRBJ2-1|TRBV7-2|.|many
CASSATRSPYNEQFF
TGTGCCAGCAGCGCCACTAGATCCCCCTACAATGAGCAGTTCTTC
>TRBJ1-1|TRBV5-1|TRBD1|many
CASRPGQGWGAFF
TGCGCCAGCAGACCGGGACAGGGATGGGGGGCTTTCTTT
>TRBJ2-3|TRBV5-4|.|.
CASSFLPDTQYF
TGTGCCAGCAGCTTCTTACCAGATACGCAGTATTTT
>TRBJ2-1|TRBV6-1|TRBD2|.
CASSARLAGVDEQFF
TGTGCCAGCAGTGCTCGACTAGCGGGGGTTGATGAGCAGTTCTTC
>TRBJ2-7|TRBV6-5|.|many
CASSYSAKYYEQYF
TGTGCCAGCAGTTACTCCGCTAAATACTACGAGCAGTACTTC
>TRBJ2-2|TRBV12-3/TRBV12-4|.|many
CASREVGELFF
TGTGCCAGCAGAGAAGTCGGGGAGCTGTTTTTT
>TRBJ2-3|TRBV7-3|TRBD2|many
CASSFLGGGRDTQYF
TGTGCCAGCAGCTTCCTCGGCGGGGGTAGGGATACGCAGTATTTT
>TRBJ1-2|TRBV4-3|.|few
CASSQGLIYGYTF
TGCGCCAGCAGCCAGGGGCTAATCTATGGCTACACCTTC
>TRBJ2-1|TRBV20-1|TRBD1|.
CSAPTGGVIPYNEQFF
TGCAGTGCTCCGACAGGGGGGGTTATCCCCTACAATGAGCAGTTCTTC
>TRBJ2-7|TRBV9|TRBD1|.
CASSQGLGTGGNHEQYF
TGTGCCAGCAGCCAAGGACTTGGAACAGGGGGGAACCACGAGCAGTACTTC
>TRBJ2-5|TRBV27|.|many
CASTRKLGVETQYF
TGTGCCAGCACCCGAAAACTGGGGGTGGAGACCCAGTACTTC
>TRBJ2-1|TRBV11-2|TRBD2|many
CASSLELANEQFF
TGTGCCAGCAGCTTAGAACTAGCGAATGAGCAGTTCTTC
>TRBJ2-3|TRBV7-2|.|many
CASSFGARTDTQYF
TGTGCCAGCAGCTTCGGGGCACGCACAGATACGCAGTATTTT
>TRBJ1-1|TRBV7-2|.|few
CASSPHELNTEAFF
TGTGCCAGCAGCCCCCACGAGTTGAACACTGAAGCTTTCTTT
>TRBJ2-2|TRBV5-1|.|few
CASSLARNTGELFF
TGCGCCAGCAGCTTGGCTAGAAACACCGGGGAGCTGTTTTTT
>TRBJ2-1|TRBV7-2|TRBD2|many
CASSHSGGLAYNEQFF
TGTGCCAGCAGCCATAGCGGGGGGCTCGCCTACAATGAGCAGTTCTTC
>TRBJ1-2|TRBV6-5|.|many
CASRPDSNLNYGYTF
TGTGCCAGCAGACCCGACAGTAACCTTAACTATGGCTACACCTTC
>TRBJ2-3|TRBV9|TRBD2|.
CASSVGTSGYTDTQYF
TGTGCCAGCAGCGTAGGGACTAGCGGGTACACAGATACGCAGTATTTT
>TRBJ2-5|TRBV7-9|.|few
CASSLGVRETQYF
TGTGCCAGCAGCTTAGGGGTCCGAGAGACCCAGTACTTC
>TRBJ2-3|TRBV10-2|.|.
CASRAAQGKGVPSTDTQYF
TGCGCCAGCAGAGCCGCGCAGGGAAAGGGGGTCCCCAGCACAGATACGCAGTATTTT